This TCR beta chain was obtained from a study of shared clonotypes between healthy human individuals. CD45RO-negative, CCR7-selected cells formed the naive CD8 fraction, which excluded terminally differentiated effector memory CD45RA+ cells. Germline V CDR1 and CDR2: LNHDA, SQIVND (reference sequence). The V and J ends lost 7 bases and 3 bases respectively, with 6 bases between them. CDR3 size: 12 residues. The assay was immunoSEQ multiplex PCR, and TCRdb's table has in-frame clones only and misses some. The profile shows hundreds of thousands of clones, approximately 96% of them singletons. The sequence derives from a woman aged 30 to 39 in good health. The chain joins TRBV19 to TRBJ2-2; D is unclear. Sequencing was carried out using naive CD8+ T cells sorted from blood. The DNA for the CDR3 is TGTGCCAGTAAAACAGACACCGGGGAGCTGTTTTTT. Translation gives CASKTDTGELFF.